Shown below are 25 T cell receptor beta chains from a single sample sequenced in a study of blood T cell repertoires in COVID-19. The protocol was immunoSEQ multiplex PCR, while the TCRdb copy is restricted to in-frame clones and leaves out a portion. Of some 350,000 clones listed, about 90% are singletons. The sequenced material came from peripheral blood. The receptors were sampled from a woman aged 45-60 years with COVID-19, enrolled during active disease.

J is TRBJ1-1 and V is TRBV18, with D unresolved. The CDR3 consists of 15 residues. Deletions cut 2 bases from V and 3 bases from J, with 13 bases between. The germline CDR1 and CDR2 sequences are KGHSH and LQKENI. CDR3 loop: CASSPIAAVYTEAFF. DNA for the CDR3: TGTGCCAGCTCACCAATAGCAGCCGTTTACACTGAAGCTTTCTTT. The full variable domain, rest sourced from reference TRBV18 and TRBJ1-1, is NAGVMQNPRHLVRRRGQEARLRCSPMKGHSHVYWYRQLPEEGLKFMVYLQKENIIDESGMPKERFSAEFPKEGPSILRIQQVVRGDSAAYFCASSPIAAVYTEAFFGQGTRLTVV.

This clone was seen only a few times. The rearrangement uses TRBV6-2 or TRBV6-3 and TRBJ1-1; D is uncertain. CDR3 length: 15 amino acids. Per the germline V gene, CDR1 is MNHEY and CDR2 is SVGEGT. Trimming removed 0 bases at V and 1 base at J, with 9 bases between. CDR3 sequence reads: CASSYSGRRNTEAFF. CDR3 DNA sequence: TGTGCCAGCAGTTACTCGGGCAGACGGAACACTGAAGCTTTCTTT.

The J gene is TRBJ2-7, the V gene TRBV7-9; a weak D match, TRBD2 (6 bases). CDR3 length equals 12 residues. Germline assignment: CDR1 SEHNR and CDR2 FQNEAQ (reference sequence). Trimming left V 5 bases short and J 5 bases short, with 10 bases between. Written as DNA, the CDR3 is TGTGCCAGCAGCCCCAGGGAGGACGAGCAGTACTTC. Protein: CASSPREDEQYF.

The rearrangement joins TRBV7-2 to TRBJ1-1; the D gene is possibly TRBD1 (5 bases). The CDR3 covers 16 residues. Between the trimmed V and J ends, which lost 1 base and 1 base, there was a span of 13 bases. Germline V gene sequence: CDR1 SGHTA, CDR2 FQGNSA. CDR3 in amino acids: CASSLGWGRANTEAFF. The CDR3 nucleotides are TGTGCCAGCAGCTTAGGATGGGGCAGGGCGAACACTGAAGCTTTCTTT.

The CDR3 DNA sequence: TGCGCCAGCAAAGGGGGCAGGGATGCCTTGGGCGAAGCTTTCTTT. Amino acids: CASKGGRDALGEAFF. This chain connects TRBV10-2 to TRBJ1-1; TRBD1 aligns across 7 bases. V was clipped by 7 bases and J by 8 bases; unmatched bases: 16. Germline V gene lookup returns CDR1 WSHSY and CDR2 SAAADI. The CDR3 contains 15 residues.

The chain employs TRBV7-8 and TRBJ2-3; 15 bases fit TRBD2. The J segment lost 3 bases and the V segment lost 5 bases, leaving 6 bases of the junction unmatched. The CDR3 spans 17 residues. Germline loops: CDR1 SGHVS, CDR2 FQNEAQ. The CDR3, as DNA: TGTGCCAGCAGCGAAAGGACTAGCGGGGGGGGTACAGATACGCAGTATTTT. Encoded protein: CASSERTSGGGTDTQYF.

J is TRBJ2-2 and V is TRBV11-3, with 9 bases fitting TRBD1. This CDR3 has 17 amino acids. Germline assignment: CDR1 SGHNT and CDR2 YENEEA. Trimming took 3 bases from V and 3 from J; bases not matched to a gene: 8. The CDR3 sequence is CASSFRRTGEDTGELFF. The CDR3 DNA is TGTGCCAGCAGCTTTCGAAGGACAGGGGAGGACACCGGGGAGCTGTTTTTT.

The chain employs TRBV19 and TRBJ2-1, with TRBD1 matching 7 bases. Germline CDR1 is LNHDA and CDR2 is SQIVND (reference sequence). V gave up 5 bases and J gave up 6 bases; unmatched junction bases: 7. The CDR3 consists of 14 residues. CDR3 nucleotides: TGTGCCAGTAGTCCGACAGGGAATCGCAATGAGCAGTTCTTC. This encodes CASSPTGNRNEQFF.

The gene calls are TRBV30 and TRBJ2-3, with 7 positions matching TRBD1. Germline CDR1 and CDR2: GTSNPN and SVGIG (reference sequence). This CDR3 is built from 14 residues. Germline trimming cut 1 base from V and 2 bases from J; bases unmatched to any gene: 3. The CDR3: CAWSDRGFTDTQYF. The CDR3, as DNA: TGTGCCTGGAGTGACAGGGGTTTCACAGATACGCAGTATTTT.

The V gene is TRBV3-1 (or the pseudogene TRBV3-2), the J gene TRBJ2-7; possible D gene TRBD1, 5 bases. Trimming shortened V by 4 bases and J by 4 bases, and 11 bases separated the two germline ends. This CDR3 contains 13 residues. In germline, CDR1 is LGHDT, CDR2 YNNKEL (reference sequence). The CDR3 nucleotides read TGTGCCAGCAGCCCTGTTCCAGGGTACGAGCAGTACTTC. It yields the protein CASSPVPGYEQYF.

The chain employs TRBV2 and TRBJ2-6; TRBD1 agrees at 9 bases. After removal of 4 bases from V and 1 base from J, the junction contained 8 bases not matched to a gene. The V gene's germline CDR1 is SNHLY and CDR2 FYNNEI. CDR3 length: 18 amino acids. The CDR3 reads CASSARQGVRSGANVLTF. CDR3 in DNA: TGTGCCAGCAGTGCGCGACAGGGGGTAAGGTCTGGGGCCAACGTCCTGACTTTC.

This clone was picked up one time. V and J are TRBV6-1 and TRBJ2-7; D is unresolved. The germline V gene encodes CDR1 MNHNS and CDR2 SASEGT. CDR3 length equals 14 residues. Deletions cut 1 base from V and 0 bases from J, with 7 bases between. CDR3 region: CASSEGGSSYEQYF. CDR3 nucleotide sequence: TGTGCCAGCAGTGAAGGAGGTAGCTCCTACGAGCAGTACTTC.

V is TRBV24-1 and J is TRBJ1-2, with D unresolved. The CDR3 is 14 amino acids. The germline V gene encodes CDR1 KGHDR and CDR2 SFDVKD. Trimming shortened V by 3 bases and J by 0 bases, and 7 bases separated the two germline ends. In DNA form, the CDR3 reads TGTGCCACCAGTGATCCCGGGACTAACTATGGCTACACCTTC. This codes for CATSDPGTNYGYTF.

This sequence joins TRBV29-1 and TRBJ2-1, with 7 bases that match TRBD2. V lost 6 bases, J lost 2 bases, and 10 bases stayed unmatched. The CDR3 has 15 amino acids. Germline V gene sequence: CDR1 SQVTM, CDR2 ANQGSEA. The CDR3 spells CSVGGEFYTYNEQFF. As DNA, the CDR3 is TGCAGCGTGGGGGGGGAATTCTACACCTACAATGAGCAGTTCTTC.

This clone was recorded once. The chain is built from TRBV19 and TRBJ1-4; the match to TRBD1 covers 9 bases. Per the germline V gene, CDR1 is LNHDA and CDR2 is SQIVND (reference sequence). This CDR3 is built from 15 residues. V lost 4 bases, J lost 6 bases, and 6 bases stayed unmatched. CDR3 nucleotides: TGTGCCAGTAGTAGGGGGACAGGGTTATATGAAAAACTGTTTTTT. It translates to CASSRGTGLYEKLFF.

The genes are TRBV6-5 and TRBJ1-5; D is undetermined. This CDR3 region has 14 residues. Trimming took 5 bases from V and 0 from J, leaving 8 bases between them. Germline CDR1 MNHEY, CDR2 SVGAGI. DNA for the CDR3: TGTGCCAGCAGTAACACCCATAGCAATCAGCCCCAGCATTTT. This codes for CASSNTHSNQPQHF.

This clone appeared once. The same CDR3 arises from other DNA sequences in this sample as well. This chain uses TRBV5-1 with TRBJ1-1; D call uncertain. Germline V gene lookup returns CDR1 SGHRS and CDR2 YFSETQ. V dropped 0 bases and J dropped 1 base, with 7 bases sitting between them. CDR3 size: 14 residues. The chain's CDR3 is CASSLGQENTEAFF. In DNA, the CDR3 is TGCGCCAGCAGCTTGGGGCAGGAGAACACTGAAGCTTTCTTT.

The V and J genes are TRBV7-8 and TRBJ2-5; 12 nucleotides agree with TRBD2. The CDR3 runs 19 residues. V was clipped by 4 bases and J by 5 bases; unmatched bases: 17. Per germline, CDR1 SGHVS and CDR2 FQNEAQ. The CDR3 loop reads CASSSPPTSGRTSRETQYF. DNA for the CDR3: TGTGCCAGCAGCTCCCCGCCCACTAGCGGGAGGACCTCCAGGGAGACCCAGTACTTC.

J is TRBJ1-6 and V is TRBV12-5; 7 bases agree with TRBD1. The CDR3 runs to 14 residues. Germline V gene data show CDR1 as LGHNT and CDR2 as FRNRAP. V shed 3 bases, J shed 6 bases, and the junction held 2 bases outside the gene matches. CDR3 coding DNA: TGTGCTAGTGGTTTATGGGACAGTAATTCACCCCTCCACTTT. Protein sequence: CASGLWDSNSPLHF.

The chain is built from TRBV4-1 and TRBJ1-6; TRBD1 aligns across 9 bases. Germline CDR1 is MGHRA and CDR2 is YSYEKL. This CDR3 spans 14 amino acids. J gave up 12 bases and V 4 bases, and 7 bases lay outside the gene matches. The chain's CDR3 is CASSRNRGLGPLHF. CDR3 nucleotides: TGCGCCAGCAGCCGCAACAGGGGGCTGGGACCCCTCCACTTT.

The chain employs TRBV24-1 and TRBJ2-3; possibly TRBD2 for D (7 bases). Germline assignment: CDR1 KGHDR and CDR2 SFDVKD. The V gene lost 9 bases and the J gene lost 2 bases, with 23 bases spanning the gap. This CDR3 has 17 amino acids. The CDR3 DNA reads TGTGCCACCTCCTCGGGGGGCGGGGAAAGGGACACAGATACGCAGTATTTT. It specifies CATSSGGGERDTDTQYF.

The chain carries TRBV5-1 and TRBJ1-2, with TRBD1 matching 10 bases. CDR3 length: 16 amino acids. The V gene's germline CDR1 is SGHRS and CDR2 YFSETQ. Trimming removed 2 bases from V and 2 bases from J; junction bases left unmatched: 6. Written as DNA, the CDR3 is TGCGCCAGCAGCTTTGTACCGGGACAGGGGAACTATGGCTACACCTTC. It translates to CASSFVPGQGNYGYTF.

The chain combines TRBV7-9 with TRBJ1-1; tentatively, D is TRBD1 (6 bases). From germline, CDR1 is SEHNR and CDR2 FQNEAQ (reference sequence). This CDR3 contains 14 residues. Trimming stripped 2 bases from V and 5 bases from J, with 12 bases between. The chain's CDR3 is CASSLRTVETEAFF. DNA for the CDR3: TGTGCCAGCAGCTTAAGGACAGTGGAGACTGAAGCTTTCTTT.

This rearrangement joins TRBV6-5 to TRBJ2-1; tentative D call: TRBD2 (5 bases). This CDR3 contains 15 residues. Trimming took off 8 bases at V and 2 bases at J, with 16 bases between the two ends. From germline, CDR1 is MNHEY and CDR2 SVGAGI. Written as DNA, the CDR3 is TGTGCCAGCCGATACGGGGAGCACGCCTACAATGAGCAGTTCTTC. It specifies CASRYGEHAYNEQFF.

The chain carries TRBV4-1 and TRBJ2-7; D remains ambiguous. Germline CDR1 reads MGHRA; CDR2 reads YSYEKL. Trimming took 0 bases from V and 3 from J, leaving 9 bases between them. This CDR3 has 14 amino acids. The CDR3 sequence: CASSQDQTRYEQYF. The DNA of the CDR3 is TGCGCCAGCAGCCAAGATCAAACACGCTACGAGCAGTACTTC.